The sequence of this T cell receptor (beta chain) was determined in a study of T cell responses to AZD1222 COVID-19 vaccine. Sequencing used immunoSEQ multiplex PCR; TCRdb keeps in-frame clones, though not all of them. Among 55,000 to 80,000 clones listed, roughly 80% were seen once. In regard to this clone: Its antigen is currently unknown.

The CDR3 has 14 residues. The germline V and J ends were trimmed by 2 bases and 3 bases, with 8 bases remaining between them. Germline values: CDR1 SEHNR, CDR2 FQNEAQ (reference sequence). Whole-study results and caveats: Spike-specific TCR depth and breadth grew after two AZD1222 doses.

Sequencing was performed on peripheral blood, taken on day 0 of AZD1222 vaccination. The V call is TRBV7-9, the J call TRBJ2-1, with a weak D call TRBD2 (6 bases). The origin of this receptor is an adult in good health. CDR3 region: CASSLPGVYNEQFF. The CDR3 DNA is TGTGCCAGCAGCTTACCGGGAGTCTACAATGAGCAGTTCTTC.